These 10 T cell receptor beta chains originate from one sample sequenced in a study of graft-versus-host responses after intestinal transplantation. Using immunoSEQ multiplex PCR, the repertoire was profiled, and TCRdb retains in-frame clones only, with some absent. The repertoire has about 93,000 clones, roughly 93% of them found once; the top ten carry 0.4% to 0.6%. The antigens for these receptors are not known. Sequenced material: unstimulated CD8+ T cells sorted from spleen or lymph node cells, taken before intestinal transplant. These receptors all come from a human donor who received an intestinal transplant.

The V gene is TRBV6-1, the J gene TRBJ2-7; 8 bases are a match to TRBD1. Trimming at V came to 3 bases and at J to 2 bases, leaving 3 bases not matched to a gene. CDR3 length equals 14 residues. Germline V gene data show CDR1 as MNHNS and CDR2 as SASEGT. The CDR3 coding sequence is TGTGCCAGCAGTGATTTCAGGGGGCCCTACGAGCAGTACTTC. It is translated as CASSDFRGPYEQYF.

This chain uses TRBV29-1 with TRBJ2-7; 9 positions match TRBD1. Germline V gene data show CDR1 as SQVTM and CDR2 as ANQGSEA. The CDR3 sequence is 14 residues long. V lost 3 bases and J lost 7; bases outside the gene matches: 10. In DNA, the CDR3 is TGCAGCGTTGATCCCTGGACAGGGGCGGGAGAGCAGTACTTC. Translating gives CSVDPWTGAGEQYF.

This rearrangement joins TRBV20-1 to TRBJ2-1, with D perhaps TRBD2 (5 bases). The length of the CDR3 is 11 residues. Trimming stripped 3 bases from V and 6 bases from J, with 6 bases between. Germline-derived CDR1 and CDR2 are DFQATT and SNEGSKA (reference sequence). CDR3 protein: CSASGVNEQFF. CDR3 DNA sequence: TGCAGTGCTAGCGGGGTCAATGAGCAGTTCTTC.

V is TRBV27 and J is TRBJ1-2; 8 bases align to TRBD1. The CDR3 consists of 19 residues. With 0 bases clipped from V and 10 bases from J, the junction kept 22 bases outside the gene matches. Germline-derived CDR1 and CDR2 are MNHEY and SMNVEV (reference sequence). The CDR3 bases are TGTGCCAGCAGTTTATCGGTTGGAGCCCTTAGGCAGGGGGCGAACCCCTACACCTTC. It encodes CASSLSVGALRQGANPYTF.

The chain employs TRBV27 and TRBJ1-3; 9 nucleotides match TRBD1. J gave up 8 bases and V 5 bases, and 7 bases lay outside the gene matches. CDR3 size: 14 residues. Germline V lookup: CDR1 MNHEY, CDR2 SMNVEV (reference sequence). In DNA, the CDR3 is TGTGCCAGCAGTACAGGACAGGGGTACGACACCATATATTTT. Residues: CASSTGQGYDTIYF.

The V and J genes are TRBV27 and TRBJ1-2; 7 bases align to TRBD1. CDR1 and CDR2 (germline): MNHEY, SMNVEV (reference sequence). This CDR3 comprises 16 residues. V shed 4 bases and J 2 bases; nucleotides not matched to a gene: 10. DNA for the CDR3: TGTGCCAGCAGTTCAAATCCGGGACAGAAAAACTATGGCTACACCTTC. Its protein is CASSSNPGQKNYGYTF.

This sequence joins TRBV7-8 and TRBJ2-3; TRBD2 agrees at 8 bases. This CDR3 is 17 amino acids long. J was trimmed by 0 bases and V by 5 bases; bases with no gene match: 10. CDR1 is SGHVS and CDR2 is FQNEAQ in the germline V gene. This chain's CDR3 is CASSPRGSGASTDTQYF. The CDR3 DNA follows: TGTGCCAGCAGCCCAAGGGGTAGCGGGGCTAGCACAGATACGCAGTATTTT.

The chain has TRBV14 and TRBJ2-3; 10 positions agree with TRBD2. Per germline, CDR1 SGHDN and CDR2 FVKESK. V was pared by 4 bases and J by 3 bases, with 1 base of the junction left unmatched. The CDR3 extends over 14 amino acids. CDR3 residues: CASSLAGGTDTQYF. CDR3 bases: TGTGCCAGCAGCCTAGCGGGGGGTACAGATACGCAGTATTTT.

This chain joins TRBV13 and TRBJ2-3, with 7 bases identical to TRBD1. The CDR3 extends over 15 amino acids. Germline lookup yields CDR1 PRHDT and CDR2 FYEKMQ (reference sequence). The V gene end was trimmed by 2 bases and the J gene end by 2 bases; junction bases not matched to a gene: 4. This chain's CDR3 is CASSLRQGVTDTQYF. CDR3 nucleotide sequence: TGTGCCAGCAGCTTACGACAGGGAGTCACAGATACGCAGTATTTT.

The chain combines TRBV6-1 with TRBJ1-5; TRBD1 aligns across 9 bases. V trimming: 2 bases; J trimming: 4 bases; junction bases outside the gene matches: 3. The CDR3 is made up of 15 amino acids. The germline CDR1 and CDR2 sequences are MNHNS and SASEGT. The DNA of the CDR3 is TGTGCCAGCAGTGAATCGACAGGGGGAAATCAGCCCCAGCATTTT. This codes for CASSESTGGNQPQHF.